This T cell receptor (beta chain) stems from a study of T-cell memory formation after mild COVID-19. In the study overall: Largely donor-specific TCR clusters were found.

Overall study results and limits: Still unconfirmed is whether the second-wave clones peaking on day 37 recognized SARS-CoV-2. Clones contracting over day 15 to 85 were CD4/CD8 balanced, with later expanders leaning CD4+.

Germline loops: CDR1 MNHEY, CDR2 SMNVEV (reference sequence). The CDR3 length is 15 residues. Trimming at V came to 6 bases and at J to 4 bases, leaving 12 bases not matched to a gene. A remark on this clonotype: What it recognizes is unknown.

Libraries for TCRalpha and TCRbeta carried sample barcodes and unique molecular identifiers via 5'RACE. TCRdb passed the 5' RACE reads through MiXCR, listing each CDR3 protein once. The sample records almost 550,000 distinct CDR3 sequences, around 21% being singletons. The V gene is TRBV27, the J gene TRBJ2-7, with 7 bases identical to TRBD1. Sequencing used PBMCs or a T cell subset sorted from them (not recorded which). This receptor was taken from an adult woman who had mild COVID-19 (a few samples of this study predate the infection). Cell type and time point are not known. The CDR3 is CASSPTGTALYEQYF. The CDR3, as DNA: TGTGCCAGCAGCCCTACAGGGACAGCCCTGTACGAGCAGTACTTC.